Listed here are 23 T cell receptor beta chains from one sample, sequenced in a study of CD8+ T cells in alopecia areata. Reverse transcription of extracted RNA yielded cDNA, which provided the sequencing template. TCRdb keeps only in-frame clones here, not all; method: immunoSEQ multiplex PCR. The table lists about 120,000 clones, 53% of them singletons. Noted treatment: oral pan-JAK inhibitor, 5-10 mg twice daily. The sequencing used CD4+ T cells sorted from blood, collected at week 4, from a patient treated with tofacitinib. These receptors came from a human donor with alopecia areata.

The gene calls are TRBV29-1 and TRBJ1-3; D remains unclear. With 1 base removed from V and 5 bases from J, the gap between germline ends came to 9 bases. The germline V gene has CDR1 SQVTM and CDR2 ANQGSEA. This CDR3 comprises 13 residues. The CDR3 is CSVEAPERNTIYF. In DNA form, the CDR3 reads TGCAGCGTTGAAGCTCCCGAGCGAAACACCATATATTTT.

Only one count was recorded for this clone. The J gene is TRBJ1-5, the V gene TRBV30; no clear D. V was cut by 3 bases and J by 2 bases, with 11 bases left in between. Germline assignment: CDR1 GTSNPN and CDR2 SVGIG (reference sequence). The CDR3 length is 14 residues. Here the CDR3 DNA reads TGTGCCTGGAGCCCCGCCGACGGCAATCAGCCCCAGCATTTT. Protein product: CAWSPADGNQPQHF.

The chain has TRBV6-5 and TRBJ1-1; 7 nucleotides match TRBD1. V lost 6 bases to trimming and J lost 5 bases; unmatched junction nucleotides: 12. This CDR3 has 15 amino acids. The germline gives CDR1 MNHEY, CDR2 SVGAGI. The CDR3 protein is CASSGAGSGGTEAFF. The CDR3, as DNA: TGTGCCAGCAGCGGGGCAGGCTCAGGGGGGACTGAAGCTTTCTTT.

The CDR3 nucleotides are TGTGCCAGCAGCTTAAGTAGCGCCCAGAGCTCCTACAATGAGCAGTTCTTC. Translation gives CASSLSSAQSSYNEQFF. J is TRBJ2-1 and V is TRBV7-3; D is possibly TRBD2 (5 bases). Germline V gene sequence: CDR1 SGHTA, CDR2 FQGTGA. V was trimmed by 1 base and J by 0 bases, leaving 13 bases between them. The CDR3 is 17 amino acids. Full variable domain (outside the CDR3, taken from reference TRBV7-3 and TRBJ2-1): GAGVSQTPSNKVTEKGKYVELRCDPISGHTALYWYRQSLGQGPEFLIYFQGTGAADDSGLPNDRFFAVRPEGSVSTLKIQRTERGDSAVYLCASSLSSAQSSYNEQFFGPGTRLTVL.

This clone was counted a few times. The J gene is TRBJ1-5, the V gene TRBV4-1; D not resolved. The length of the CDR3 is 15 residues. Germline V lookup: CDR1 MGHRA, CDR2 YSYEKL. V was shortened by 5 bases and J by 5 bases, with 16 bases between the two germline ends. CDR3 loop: CASSEHGVMDQPQHF. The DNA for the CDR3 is TGCGCCAGCAGCGAACACGGTGTGATGGATCAGCCCCAGCATTTT.

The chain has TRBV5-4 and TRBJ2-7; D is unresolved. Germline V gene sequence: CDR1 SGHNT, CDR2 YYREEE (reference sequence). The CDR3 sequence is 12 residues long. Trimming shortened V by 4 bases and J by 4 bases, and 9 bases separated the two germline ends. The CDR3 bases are TGTGCCAGCAGCCTTGACATTTACGAGCAGTACTTC. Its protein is CASSLDIYEQYF.

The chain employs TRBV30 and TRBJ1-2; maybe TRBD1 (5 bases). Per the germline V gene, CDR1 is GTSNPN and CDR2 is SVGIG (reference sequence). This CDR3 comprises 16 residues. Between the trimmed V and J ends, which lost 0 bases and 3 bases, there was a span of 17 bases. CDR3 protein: CAWSVPVGGGDYGYTF. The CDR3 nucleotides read TGTGCCTGGAGTGTCCCAGTTGGTGGGGGAGACTATGGCTACACCTTC.

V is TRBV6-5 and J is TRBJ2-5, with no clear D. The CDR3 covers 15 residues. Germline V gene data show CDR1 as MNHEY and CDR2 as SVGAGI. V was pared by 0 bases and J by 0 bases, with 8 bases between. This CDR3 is CASSYSAAYQETQYF. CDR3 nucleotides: TGTGCCAGCAGTTACTCGGCCGCGTACCAAGAGACCCAGTACTTC.

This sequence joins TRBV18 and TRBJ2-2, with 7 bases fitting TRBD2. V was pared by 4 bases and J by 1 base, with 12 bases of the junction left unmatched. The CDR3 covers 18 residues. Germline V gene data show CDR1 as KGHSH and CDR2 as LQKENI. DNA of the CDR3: TGTGCCAGCTCACGACTGGAGGCTAGCGGATGGAACACCGGGGAGCTGTTTTTT. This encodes CASSRLEASGWNTGELFF.

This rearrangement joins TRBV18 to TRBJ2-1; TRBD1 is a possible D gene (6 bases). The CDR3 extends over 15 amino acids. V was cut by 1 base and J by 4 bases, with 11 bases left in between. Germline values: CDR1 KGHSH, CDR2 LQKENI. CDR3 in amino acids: CASSPRQGPYNEQFF. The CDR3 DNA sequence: TGTGCCAGCTCACCACGGCAGGGGCCATACAATGAGCAGTTCTTC.

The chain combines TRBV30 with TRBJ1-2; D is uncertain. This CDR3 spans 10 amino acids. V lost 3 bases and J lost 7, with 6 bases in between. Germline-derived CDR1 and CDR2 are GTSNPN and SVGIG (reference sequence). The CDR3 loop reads CAWRQLGYTF. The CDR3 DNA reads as TGTGCCTGGAGACAGCTTGGCTACACCTTC.

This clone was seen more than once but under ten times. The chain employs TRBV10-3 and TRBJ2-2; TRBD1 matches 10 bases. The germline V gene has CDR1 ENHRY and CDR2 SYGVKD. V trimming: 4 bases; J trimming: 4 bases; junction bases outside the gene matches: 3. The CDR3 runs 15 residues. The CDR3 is CAISGQGAVTGELFF. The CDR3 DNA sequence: TGTGCCATCAGTGGACAGGGGGCGGTCACCGGGGAGCTGTTTTTT.

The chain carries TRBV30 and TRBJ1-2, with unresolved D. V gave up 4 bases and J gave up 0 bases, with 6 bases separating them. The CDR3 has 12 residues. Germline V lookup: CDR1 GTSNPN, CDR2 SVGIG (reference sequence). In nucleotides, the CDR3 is TGTGCCTGGACAGGTCCTAACTATGGCTACACCTTC. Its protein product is CAWTGPNYGYTF.

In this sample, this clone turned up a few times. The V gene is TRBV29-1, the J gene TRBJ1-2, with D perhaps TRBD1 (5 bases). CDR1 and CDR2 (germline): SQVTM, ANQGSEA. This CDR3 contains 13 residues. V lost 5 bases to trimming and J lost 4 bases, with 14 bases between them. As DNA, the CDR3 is TGCAGCGTTTCCGACAGAGCAGTCTATGGCTACACCTTC. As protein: CSVSDRAVYGYTF.

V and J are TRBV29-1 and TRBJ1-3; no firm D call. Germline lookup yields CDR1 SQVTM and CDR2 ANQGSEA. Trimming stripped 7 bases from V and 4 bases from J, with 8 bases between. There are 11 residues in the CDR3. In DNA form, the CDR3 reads TGCAGCGCCGAACAGGGAAACACCATATATTTT. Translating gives CSAEQGNTIYF.

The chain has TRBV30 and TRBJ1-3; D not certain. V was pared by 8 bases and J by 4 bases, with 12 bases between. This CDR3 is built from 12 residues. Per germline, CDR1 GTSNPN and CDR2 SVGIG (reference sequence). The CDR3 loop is CAGRREGNTIYF. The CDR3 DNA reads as TGTGCCGGTAGGAGGGAAGGAAACACCATATATTTT.

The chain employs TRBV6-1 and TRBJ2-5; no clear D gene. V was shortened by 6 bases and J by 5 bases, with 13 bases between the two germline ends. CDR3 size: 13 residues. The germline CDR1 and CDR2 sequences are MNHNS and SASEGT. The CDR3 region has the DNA TGTGCCAGCAGACTCGACCGGTTGGAGACCCAGTACTTC. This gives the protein CASRLDRLETQYF.

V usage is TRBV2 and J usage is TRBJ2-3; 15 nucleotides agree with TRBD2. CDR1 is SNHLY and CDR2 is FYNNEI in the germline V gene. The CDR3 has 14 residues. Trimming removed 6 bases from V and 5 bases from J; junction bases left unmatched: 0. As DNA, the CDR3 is TGTGCCAGCAGGGGACTAGCGGGGGGAGATACGCAGTATTTT. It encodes CASRGLAGGDTQYF.

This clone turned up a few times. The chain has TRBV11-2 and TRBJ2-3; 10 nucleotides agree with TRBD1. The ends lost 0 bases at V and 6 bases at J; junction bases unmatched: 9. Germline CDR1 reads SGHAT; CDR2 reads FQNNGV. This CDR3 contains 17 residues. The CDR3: CASSLDSGTGDGDTQYF. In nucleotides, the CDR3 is TGTGCCAGCAGCTTAGATTCGGGGACAGGGGATGGGGATACGCAGTATTTT.

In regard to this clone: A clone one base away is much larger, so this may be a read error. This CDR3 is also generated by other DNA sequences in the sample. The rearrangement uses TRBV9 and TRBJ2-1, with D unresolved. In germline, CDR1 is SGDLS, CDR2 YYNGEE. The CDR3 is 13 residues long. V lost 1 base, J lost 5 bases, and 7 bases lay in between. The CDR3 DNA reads TGTGCCAGCAGCGTAAGCAGAAACAATGAGCAGTTCTTC. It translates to CASSVSRNNEQFF. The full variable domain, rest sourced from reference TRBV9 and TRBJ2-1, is DSGVTQTPKHLITATGQRVTLRCSPRSGDLSVYWYQQSLDQGLQFLIQYYNGEERAKGNILERFSAQQFPDLHSELNLSSLELGDSALYFCASSVSRNNEQFFGPGTRLTVL.

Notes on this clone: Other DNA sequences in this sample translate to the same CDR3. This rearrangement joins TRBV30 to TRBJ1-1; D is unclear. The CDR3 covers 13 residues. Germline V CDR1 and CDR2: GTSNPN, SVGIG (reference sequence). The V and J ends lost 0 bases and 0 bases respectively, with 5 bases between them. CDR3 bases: TGTGCCTGGAGTGTGGGCCTGAACACTGAAGCTTTCTTT. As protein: CAWSVGLNTEAFF.

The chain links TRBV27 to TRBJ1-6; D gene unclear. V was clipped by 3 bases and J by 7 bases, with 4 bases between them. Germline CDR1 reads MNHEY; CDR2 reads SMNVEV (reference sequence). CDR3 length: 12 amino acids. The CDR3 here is CASSFKNSPLHF. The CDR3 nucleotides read TGTGCCAGCAGTTTTAAGAATTCACCCCTCCACTTT.

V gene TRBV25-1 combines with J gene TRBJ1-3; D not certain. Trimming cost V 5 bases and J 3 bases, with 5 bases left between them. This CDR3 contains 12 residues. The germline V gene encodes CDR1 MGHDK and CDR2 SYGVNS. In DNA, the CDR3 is TGTGCCAGCAGTTTGGGTGGAAACACCATATATTTT. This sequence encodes CASSLGGNTIYF. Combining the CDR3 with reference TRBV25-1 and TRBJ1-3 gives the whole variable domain EADIYQTPRYLVIGTGKKITLECSQTMGHDKMYWYQQDPGMELHLIHYSYGVNSTEKGDLSSESTVSRIRTEHFPLTLESARPSHTSQYLCASSLGGNTIYFGEGSWLTVV.